The 28 T cell receptor beta chains in this list originate from one sample, sequenced in a study of T cells in Graves' hyperthyroidism and ophthalmopathy. RNA transcripts gave rise to amplified TCR beta CDR3 regions. HTBI primers drove first-round RT-PCR of the TCR CDR3. TCRdb called the multiplex PCR reads again in MiXCR, with one record for every CDR3 protein. The top ten hold around 23% of the sample, which has 380,000 or so distinct CDR3 sequences, around 14% seen once. Sequencing used blood. These receptors were obtained from a woman aged 25 to 39 with Graves' hyperthyroidism.

This clonotype was seen repeatedly, ten times or more. This chain's CDR3 is CASSLRGVGGEQFF. Written as DNA, the CDR3 is TGTGCCAGCAGTTTACGGGGAGTGGGCGGTGAGCAGTTCTTC. The chain carries TRBV12-3 or TRBV12-4 and TRBJ2-1; possibly TRBD2 for D (5 bases). The CDR3 loop spans 14 amino acids. V lost 2 bases, J lost 9 bases, and 14 bases lay in between.

This sequence joins TRBV20-1 and TRBJ2-5, with 7 bases fitting TRBD2. Germline-derived CDR1 and CDR2 are DFQATT and SNEGSKA (reference sequence). This CDR3 is 15 amino acids long. Losses at the gene ends were 0 bases for V and 1 base for J; bases not matched to a gene: 5. CDR3 amino acids: CSARDLRTSQETQYF. The CDR3 bases are TGCAGTGCTAGAGATCTCCGGACTAGCCAAGAGACCCAGTACTTC.

This clonotype was recorded many times. J is TRBJ2-5 and V is TRBV7-9; 8 nucleotides match TRBD2. Germline V lookup: CDR1 SEHNR, CDR2 FQNEAQ (reference sequence). The CDR3 covers 13 residues. The junction had 4 bases not matched to a gene; V was cut back by 5 bases and J by 5 bases. In DNA, the CDR3 is TGTGCCAGCAGCAAGACTAGCGAGGAGACCCAGTACTTC. Amino acid sequence: CASSKTSEETQYF.

The sample holds many counts of this clonotype. The chain employs TRBV30 and TRBJ2-1; 11 nucleotides match TRBD2. V gave up 4 bases and J gave up 5 bases; unmatched junction bases: 1. The length of the CDR3 is 13 residues. The germline gives CDR1 GTSNPN, CDR2 SVGIG (reference sequence). The CDR3 DNA reads as TGTGCCTGGATACTAGCGGGAGACAATGAGCAGTTCTTC. Translating gives CAWILAGDNEQFF.

The table lists this clonotype with a few counts. The chain couples TRBV19 to TRBJ2-1; 8 positions agree with TRBD2. The V gene end was trimmed by 7 bases and the J gene end by 9 bases; junction bases not matched to a gene: 11. This CDR3 spans 14 amino acids. Germline-derived CDR1 and CDR2 are LNHDA and SQIVND (reference sequence). The CDR3 region has the DNA TGTGCCAGTAAGACACTAGCGGAGGGCAGTGAGCAGTTCTTC. It translates to CASKTLAEGSEQFF.

This clonotype was observed at least ten times. This chain joins TRBV27 and TRBJ2-7; 9 bases line up with TRBD1. CDR1 is MNHEY and CDR2 is SMNVEV in the germline V gene (reference sequence). After removal of 6 bases from V and 4 bases from J, the junction contained 25 bases not matched to a gene. There are 20 residues in the CDR3. The CDR3 DNA is TGTGCCAGCAGCCGATCCGAAACAACAGGGGGCGGGGACTCTCATTACGAGCAGTACTTC. As protein: CASSRSETTGGGDSHYEQYF.

Ten or more counts support this clonotype. This chain connects TRBV11-2 to TRBJ1-1; D remains ambiguous. The germline V gene has CDR1 SGHAT and CDR2 FQNNGV. This CDR3 is built from 17 residues. Trimming pared 4 bases from V and 6 bases from J, leaving 24 bases between. CDR3 sequence reads: CASSSYLGPRGGAEAFF. The CDR3 coding sequence is TGTGCCAGCAGCTCTTATTTAGGTCCCCGGGGTGGGGCTGAAGCTTTCTTT. Full variable domain (rest looked up from reference TRBV11-2 and TRBJ1-1): EAGVAQSPRYKIIEKRQSVAFWCNPISGHATLYWYQQILGQGPKLLIQFQNNGVVDDSQLPKDRFSAERLKGVDSTLKIQPAKLEDSAVYLCASSSYLGPRGGAEAFFGQGTRLTVV.

Of note for this clonotype: A junction end diverges from the germline sequence, so it may reflect a read error. J is TRBJ2-7 and V is TRBV7-7, with D perhaps matching TRBD2 (5 bases). CDR1 is SSHAT and CDR2 is FNYEAQ in the germline V gene (reference sequence). This CDR3 is 13 amino acids long. CDR3 sequence (DNA): TGTGCTAGCAGCTTAGGAGGAAGTCAGCAGCAGTACTTC. It encodes CASSLGGSQQQYF.

As concerns this clonotype: A much larger clone differs from this one at a single base, so this may be a read error. It is likely a read error, because the conserved phenylalanine at the end of the CDR3 is missing. The chain recombines TRBV20-1 with TRBJ1-1, with a weak D call TRBD1 (5 bases). Looked up from germline, CDR1 is DFQATT and CDR2 is SNEGSKA (reference sequence). Trimming cost V 6 bases and J 1 base, with 15 bases left between them. The CDR3 totals 14 residues. CDR3 loop: CSAGRGAQNTEAFL. The CDR3 DNA reads TGCAGTGCGGGTCGCGGGGCCCAGAACACTGAAGCTTTCCTT.

At least ten counts were recorded for this clonotype. The chain couples TRBV6-1 to TRBJ1-5; D gene ambiguous. There are 11 residues in the CDR3. V was pared by 6 bases and J by 6 bases, with 6 bases between. Germline lookup yields CDR1 MNHNS and CDR2 SASEGT. CDR3 residues: CASSGPQPQHF. The CDR3 coding sequence is TGTGCCAGCAGCGGTCCTCAGCCCCAGCATTTT.

This clonotype was counted only a few times. The chain uses TRBV6-1 and TRBJ1-6; D is perhaps TRBD1 (6 bases). This CDR3 region has 16 residues. Deletions cut 3 bases from V and 8 bases from J, with 17 bases between. Per germline, CDR1 MNHNS and CDR2 SASEGT. CDR3 sequence (DNA): TGTGCCAGCAGTGACTTTGTTCAGGGGTCCCATTCACCCCTCCACTTT. Protein product: CASSDFVQGSHSPLHF.

This clonotype was counted between two and nine times. The chain is built from TRBV15 and TRBJ2-1; possible D gene TRBD2, 6 bases. Trimming left V 3 bases short and J 4 bases short, with 16 bases between. The CDR3 is 16 amino acids. Germline loops: CDR1 LNHNV, CDR2 YYDKDF (reference sequence). In nucleotides, the CDR3 is TGTGCCACCAGCAGCTCTAGCGTCCTGGGGTACAATGAGCAGTTCTTC. Residues: CATSSSSVLGYNEQFF.

This clonotype showed up just a few times. The rearrangement uses TRBV6-1 and TRBJ2-1; tentatively, D is TRBD1 or TRBD2 (5 bases each). Germline values: CDR1 MNHNS, CDR2 SASEGT. The V end lost 10 bases, the J end lost 5 bases, and 18 bases lay between the germline ends. The CDR3 has 14 amino acids. For the CDR3, the DNA is TGTGCCACATCCCAGAGGGGTATAAACAATGAGCAGTTCTTC. As protein: CATSQRGINNEQFF.

The table lists this clonotype with many counts. V usage is TRBV10-3 and J usage is TRBJ2-7; TRBD1 matches at 10 bases. The CDR3 length is 13 residues. Germline V gives CDR1 ENHRY, CDR2 SYGVKD. The junction had 3 bases not matched to a gene; V was cut back by 8 bases and J by 2 bases. Here the CDR3 reads CAISGTGAYEQYF. The CDR3 DNA reads TGTGCCATCTCCGGGACAGGGGCCTACGAGCAGTACTTC.

The chain recombines TRBV27 with TRBJ2-7; TRBD1 is a possible D gene (5 bases). The CDR3 is 11 residues long. The germline V gene has CDR1 MNHEY and CDR2 SMNVEV (reference sequence). Trimming pared 5 bases from V and 8 bases from J, leaving 10 bases between. CDR3 bases: TGTGCCAGCAGTAGGGGTCGGCAGCAGTACTTC. Amino acid sequence: CASSRGRQQYF.

On this clonotype itself: This may stem from a read error, because a much larger clone lies one nucleotide away. V gene TRBV12-5 combines with J gene TRBJ2-2; D perhaps matches TRBD1 (6 bases). The CDR3 sequence is 16 residues long. The germline V gene has CDR1 LGHNT and CDR2 FRNRAP. CDR3 amino acids: CASGSFAGANIGELFF. CDR3 coding DNA: TGTGCTAGTGGCTCATTTGCAGGGGCTAACATCGGGGAGCTGTTTTTT.

This clonotype was counted ten times or more. The chain recombines TRBV29-1 with TRBJ1-1, with D unclear. CDR1 and CDR2 from the germline V gene are SQVTM and ANQGSEA. The CDR3 contains 12 residues. V was trimmed by 2 bases and J by 4 bases, leaving 8 bases between them. CDR3 nucleotide sequence: TGCAGCGTTGAATTAGGCGTCACTGAAGCTTTCTTT. Translation gives CSVELGVTEAFF.

This clonotype was counted a few times. V is TRBV27 and J is TRBJ2-1; the D gene is possibly TRBD2 (6 bases). The CDR3 has 15 amino acids. Trimming took 1 base from V and 10 from J, leaving 17 bases between them. Germline V gene lookup returns CDR1 MNHEY and CDR2 SMNVEV (reference sequence). CDR3 DNA sequence: TGTGCCAGCAGTTTATATGCCCTAGCCGGGAGCGAGCAGTTCTTC. It specifies CASSLYALAGSEQFF.

V gene TRBV6-1 combines with J gene TRBJ1-4; the D gene is possibly TRBD1 (5 bases). V lost 4 bases to trimming and J lost 8 bases, with 11 bases between them. CDR1 and CDR2 from the germline V gene are MNHNS and SASEGT. The CDR3 contains 13 residues. The CDR3 region is CASSVREGEKLFF. CDR3 DNA: TGTGCCAGCAGTGTCAGGGAGGGAGAAAAACTGTTTTTT.

The chain has TRBV5-4 and TRBJ2-3, with D unclear. Trimming removed 0 bases at V and 6 bases at J, with 11 bases between. Germline loops: CDR1 SGHNT, CDR2 YYREEE (reference sequence). The CDR3 runs to 14 residues. The CDR3 here is CASSLEISGDTQYF. The CDR3, as DNA: TGTGCCAGCAGCTTGGAGATTAGTGGGGATACGCAGTATTTT.

The rearrangement uses TRBV7-9 and TRBJ2-1; D gene ambiguous. CDR1 and CDR2 from the germline V gene are SEHNR and FQNEAQ (reference sequence). The CDR3 length is 15 residues. The V and J ends lost 5 bases and 0 bases respectively, with 11 bases between them. CDR3 in amino acids: CASSPTHRSYNEQFF. The CDR3 DNA is TGTGCCAGCAGCCCAACTCACCGCTCCTACAATGAGCAGTTCTTC.

Many counts were recorded for this clonotype. The V and J genes are TRBV27 and TRBJ2-3; D gene uncertain. The V gene lost 5 bases and the J gene lost 0 bases, with 9 bases spanning the gap. This CDR3 region has 14 residues. Germline lookup yields CDR1 MNHEY and CDR2 SMNVEV (reference sequence). For the CDR3, the DNA is TGTGCCAGCAGTCCCCGGTTGAGCACAGATACGCAGTATTTT. Its translation is CASSPRLSTDTQYF.

Ten or more counts support this clonotype. The chain combines TRBV30 with TRBJ2-3, with D tentatively TRBD2 (6 bases). This CDR3 comprises 14 residues. The germline V gene has CDR1 GTSNPN and CDR2 SVGIG (reference sequence). V was clipped by 4 bases and J by 3 bases, with 14 bases between them. The CDR3 loop reads CAWTQGLSTDTQYF. For the CDR3, the DNA is TGTGCCTGGACCCAGGGACTTTCGACAGATACGCAGTATTTT.

The rearrangement uses TRBV20-1 and TRBJ1-2; 9 bases line up with TRBD1. The CDR3 has 13 amino acids. From germline, CDR1 is DFQATT and CDR2 SNEGSKA (reference sequence). Germline trimming cut 3 bases from V and 7 bases from J; bases unmatched to any gene: 6. This chain's CDR3 is CSASAGQGSGYTF. CDR3 nucleotides: TGCAGTGCTAGCGCGGGACAGGGAAGTGGCTACACCTTC.

A few counts support this clonotype. DNA for the CDR3: TGTGCCAGCAGTCAGGGAAGGGTATCACCCCTCCACTTT. Translating it yields CASSQGRVSPLHF. The rearrangement joins TRBV27 to TRBJ1-6, with D possibly being TRBD1 (5 bases). The CDR3 runs 13 residues. Germline V gives CDR1 MNHEY, CDR2 SMNVEV (reference sequence). V was pared by 5 bases and J by 10 bases, with 12 bases between.

This clonotype appeared a few times. The junction shows a germline mismatch at one end, possibly a read error. The rearrangement joins TRBV7-7 to TRBJ2-5; the match to TRBD1 covers 9 bases. The germline CDR1 and CDR2 sequences are SSHAT and FNYEAQ (reference sequence). CDR3 length equals 13 residues. Here the CDR3 DNA reads TGTGCTAGCAGCCCGGGACAGGGATTGACCCAGTACTTC. This codes for CASSPGQGLTQYF. Using reference TRBV7-7 and TRBJ2-5 for the parts outside the CDR3, the full variable domain is GAGVSQSPRYKVTKRGQDVTLRCDPISSHATLYWYQQALGQGPEFLTYFNYEAQPDKSGLPSDRFSAERPEGSISTLTIQRTEQRDSAMYRCASSPGQGLTQYFGPGTRLLVL.

The table lists this clonotype with a few counts. J is TRBJ2-1 and V is TRBV5-1; D is perhaps TRBD2 (7 bases). The germline gives CDR1 SGHRS, CDR2 YFSETQ. The CDR3 contains 15 residues. The V end lost 6 bases, the J end lost 4 bases, and 17 bases lay between the germline ends. The CDR3 region has the DNA TGCGCCAGCACCCCGGGGGGCGGGACGTACAATGAGCAGTTCTTC. Encoded protein: CASTPGGGTYNEQFF.

This clonotype was detected only a few times. The chain joins TRBV5-1 to TRBJ1-6; TRBD1 is a possible D gene (6 bases). Germline loops: CDR1 SGHRS, CDR2 YFSETQ. The CDR3 length is 16 residues. Between the trimmed V and J ends, which lost 0 bases and 10 bases, there was a span of 17 bases. The CDR3 is CASSLVSGTPGSPLHF. CDR3 in DNA: TGCGCCAGCAGCTTGGTTTCAGGGACACCGGGGTCACCCCTCCACTTT.